This T cell receptor beta chain derives from a study of OX40 agonist ivuxolimab in advanced cancers. Study-level information: Patients' therapy was ivuxolimab, an antibody that acts as an agonist of OX40 (CD134). Head and neck, renal cell, melanoma or hepatocellular carcinoma were the cancers that dose-escalation patients had. The patients received ivuxolimab by intravenous route every 2 weeks at 0.01 to 10 mg/kg.

A few counts support this clone. The data were produced by immunoSEQ multiplex PCR, yet TCRdb's version contains in-frame clones alone and is incomplete. The table shows 70,000 to 75,000 clones, with almost 85% occurring only once. V lost 6 bases and J lost 3, with 16 bases in between. The CDR3 contains 15 residues. Germline V lookup: CDR1 MNHNY, CDR2 SVGAGI (reference sequence). Specimen: CD4+ or CD8+ T cells sorted from blood, collected in a trial of the OX40 agonist ivuxolimab. The source of this sequence is an adult with an advanced solid tumor such as melanoma, head and neck, liver or kidney cancer. The chain carries TRBV6-6 and TRBJ2-3; TRBD1 might be the D (5 bases). CDR3 sequence (DNA): TGTGCCAGCAGGGACCACTACTCAGGGACAGATACGCAGTATTTT. Translation gives CASRDHYSGTDTQYF.